The 14 T cell receptor beta chains given below trace back to one sample, sequenced in a study of cytomegalovirus exposure and HLA in healthy donors. The PCR contained 60 Vbeta and 13 Jbeta primers. Sequencing used immunoSEQ multiplex PCR; TCRdb keeps in-frame clones, though not all of them. The repertoire holds some 200,000 clones, more than 75% seen once, with 6% to 8% in the top ten. The sequenced material came from PBMCs. Every receptor here comes from a woman in her fifties or sixties in good health and CMV-seropositive.

This clone came up once. The chain is built from TRBV27 and TRBJ2-5, with 8 bases identical to TRBD1. With the DNA end fitting TRBJ2-7 better, the J assignment may be wrong. This CDR3 is built from 15 residues. CDR1 is MNHEY, CDR2 SMNVEV, per germline (reference sequence). This CDR3 reads CASGTTGDPPYEQYF. As DNA, the CDR3 is TGTGCCAGCGGGACGACAGGGGATCCCCCATACGAGCAGTACTTC.

The chain employs TRBV5-1 and TRBJ2-7, with 9 bases aligning to TRBD2. Trimming took 4 bases from V and 4 from J; bases not matched to a gene: 6. Germline CDR1 and CDR2: SGHRS and YFSETQ. This CDR3 is 14 amino acids long. The CDR3 here is CASSQGGGEYEQYF. The CDR3 DNA sequence: TGCGCCAGCAGCCAGGGCGGGGGGGAATACGAGCAGTACTTC.

The chain joins TRBV29-1 to TRBJ2-3, with D perhaps matching TRBD2 (6 bases). This CDR3 has 15 residues. V lost 7 bases and J lost 1, with 18 bases in between. Germline CDR1 SQVTM, CDR2 ANQGSEA. DNA of the CDR3: TGCAGCGCCGATTCACGGCGGGGACGCACAGATACGCAGTATTTT. Translation: CSADSRRGRTDTQYF.

V gene TRBV7-2 combines with J gene TRBJ2-1, with no clear D. This CDR3 region has 14 residues. CDR1 is SGHTA and CDR2 is FQGNSA in the germline V gene. The V end was cut by 5 bases, the J end by 5 bases, with 13 bases between. Written as DNA, the CDR3 is TGTGCCAGCAGCCCTCACGCGGCCAACAATGAGCAGTTCTTC. It codes for CASSPHAANNEQFF.

Remarks on this clone: This same CDR3 is encoded by further DNA sequences in the sample. The gene calls are TRBV5-1 and TRBJ1-2, with D possibly matching TRBD1 (6 bases). Germline loops: CDR1 SGHRS, CDR2 YFSETQ. The CDR3 runs 13 residues. V lost 3 bases, J lost 3 bases, and 9 bases lay in between. The DNA of the CDR3 is TGCGCCAGCAGCTCGACAGGTGACTATGGCTACACCTTC. Residues: CASSSTGDYGYTF. Full variable domain (remainder filled in from reference TRBV5-1 and TRBJ1-2): KAGVTQTPRYLIKTRGQQVTLSCSPISGHRSVSWYQQTPGQGLQFLFEYFSETQRNKGNFPGRFSGRQFSNSRSEMNVSTLELGDSALYLCASSSTGDYGYTFGSGTRLTVV.

The V call is TRBV2, the J call TRBJ2-7; 8 nucleotides line up with TRBD2. The CDR3 extends over 14 amino acids. Unmatched junction bases numbered 8, after V lost 4 bases and J lost 6 bases. Germline lookup yields CDR1 SNHLY and CDR2 FYNNEI. In DNA, the CDR3 is TGTGCCAGCAGTGGTACATGGGGACTAGGCGAGCAGTACTTC. This codes for CASSGTWGLGEQYF. Supplemented by reference TRBV2 and TRBJ2-7, the full variable domain reads EPEVTQTPSHQVTQMGQEVILRCVPISNHLYFYWYRQILGQKVEFLVSFYNNEISEKSEIFDDQFSVERPDGSNFTLKIRSTKLEDSAMYFCASSGTWGLGEQYFGPGTRLTVT.

The chain combines TRBV11-1 with TRBJ2-1, with D tentatively TRBD1 (6 bases). Germline V gives CDR1 SGHAT, CDR2 FQDESV (reference sequence). The germline V and J ends were trimmed by 5 bases and 4 bases, with 15 bases remaining between them. This CDR3 is built from 15 residues. CDR3: CASSPQQDSYNEQFF. The CDR3 DNA sequence: TGTGCCAGCAGCCCCCAACAGGACAGTTACAATGAGCAGTTCTTC.

This clone was observed a single time. The gene calls are TRBV2 and TRBJ2-7; perhaps TRBD1 as D (5 bases). The CDR3 contains 11 residues. CDR1 is SNHLY, CDR2 FYNNEI, per germline. V gave up 8 bases and J gave up 5 bases, with 10 bases separating them. The CDR3 reads CASERTNEQYF. The CDR3 nucleotides are TGTGCCAGCGAACGGACAAACGAGCAGTACTTC.

The chain employs TRBV28 and TRBJ1-3; a weak D match, TRBD1 (5 bases). CDR1 MDHEN and CDR2 SYDVKM come from the germline V gene. The V and J ends lost 5 bases and 0 bases respectively, with 14 bases between them. The CDR3 contains 16 residues. The CDR3 region has the DNA TGTGCCAGCAGTCTAGAGGAGGGGCACTCTGGAAACACCATATATTTT. Translated, it gives CASSLEEGHSGNTIYF. Filled out from reference TRBV28 and TRBJ1-3, the complete variable domain reads DVKVTQSSRYLVKRTGEKVFLECVQDMDHENMFWYRQDPGLGLRLIYFSYDVKMKEKGDIPEGYSVSREKKERFSLILESASTNQTSMYLCASSLEEGHSGNTIYFGEGSWLTVV.

This rearrangement joins TRBV2 to TRBJ1-5; 9 nucleotides align to TRBD1. With 5 bases clipped from V and 3 bases from J, the junction kept 5 bases outside the gene matches. The CDR3 contains 15 residues. Germline V gives CDR1 SNHLY, CDR2 FYNNEI. The CDR3, as DNA: TGTGCCAGCAGTCCGGGACAGGGATCCAATCAGCCCCAGCATTTT. Translation gives CASSPGQGSNQPQHF.

The chain is built from TRBV4-1 and TRBJ2-3, with D maybe TRBD2 (5 bases). CDR3 length equals 15 residues. Germline CDR1 is MGHRA and CDR2 is YSYEKL. V was pared by 0 bases and J by 9 bases, with 16 bases between. CDR3 nucleotide sequence: TGCGCCAGCAGCCAAGATCACCCCGCTCCGGGGACGCAGTATTTT. This sequence encodes CASSQDHPAPGTQYF.

The J gene is TRBJ1-3, the V gene TRBV28; maybe TRBD1 (5 bases). The germline V and J ends were trimmed by 6 bases and 2 bases, with 11 bases remaining between them. This CDR3 has 14 residues. CDR1 MDHEN and CDR2 SYDVKM come from the germline V gene. This chain's CDR3 is CASRPGLAGNTIYF. CDR3 sequence (DNA): TGTGCCAGCAGGCCAGGGCTTGCTGGAAACACCATATATTTT.

The rearrangement joins TRBV5-1 to TRBJ1-1; D ambiguous. Trimming removed 2 bases from V and 0 bases from J, with 8 bases in between. The CDR3 runs 14 residues. The germline V gene has CDR1 SGHRS and CDR2 YFSETQ. The CDR3 is CASSFNGLNTEAFF. The CDR3 bases are TGCGCCAGCAGCTTTAACGGTTTGAACACTGAAGCTTTCTTT. The full variable domain, completed using reference TRBV5-1 and TRBJ1-1, is KAGVTQTPRYLIKTRGQQVTLSCSPISGHRSVSWYQQTPGQGLQFLFEYFSETQRNKGNFPGRFSGRQFSNSRSEMNVSTLELGDSALYLCASSFNGLNTEAFFGQGTRLTVV.

V and J are TRBV7-8 and TRBJ2-1, with 10 bases fitting TRBD2. Germline CDR1 SGHVS, CDR2 FQNEAQ. The CDR3 runs 15 residues. Trimming at V came to 6 bases and at J to 2 bases, leaving 4 bases not matched to a gene. CDR3 region: CASRITSGTYNEQFF. The CDR3, as DNA: TGTGCCAGCAGGATTACTAGCGGGACCTACAATGAGCAGTTCTTC.